These T cell receptor beta chains were read from a single sample in a study of blood T cell repertoires in COVID-19. Data came from immunoSEQ multiplex PCR; TCRdb stores just in-frame clones and leaves some out. In the table there are 200,000 to 300,000 clones, roughly 82% of which are singletons. The specimen sequenced was peripheral blood. These receptors originate from a middle-aged man who had recovered from COVID-19. CDR3s include the opening cysteine and the closing phenylalanine or tryptophan. D genes are given only for firm matches. Clone size is not always given. Where it is, it says once, few, many or a class for expanded clones.

TRBV7-2	TRBD1	few	TRBJ1-5	CASSLLTGGNQPQHF	TGTGCCAGCAGCTTACTGACAGGGGGAAATCAGCCCCAGCATTTT
TRBV24-1	TRBD1	.	TRBJ1-2	CATSSGQGVGYTF	TGTGCCACCAGTTCGGGACAGGGTGTTGGCTACACCTTC
TRBV11-2	TRBD1	.	TRBJ2-7	CASSTNRGWQYF	TGTGCCAGCAGCACCAACAGGGGATGGCAGTACTTC
TRBV11-2	.	.	TRBJ2-3	CASSLGLASDTQYF	TGTGCCAGCAGCTTAGGTTTGGCTTCAGATACGCAGTATTTT
TRBV5-5	.	few	TRBJ2-7	CASSFGYRDFEEQYF	TGTGCCAGCAGCTTTGGATACAGGGATTTTGAAGAGCAGTACTTC
TRBV5-6	TRBD1	.	TRBJ1-5	CASSFGTGVNQPQHF	TGTGCCAGCAGCTTCGGGACAGGAGTAAATCAGCCCCAGCATTTT
TRBV2	TRBD2	.	TRBJ2-7	CASSEQAGGYYEQYF	TGTGCCAGCAGTGAACAAGCGGGAGGATATTACGAGCAGTACTTC
TRBV5-1	.	.	TRBJ2-1	CASSLMAAPNNEQFF	TGCGCCAGCAGCTTGATGGCCGCTCCCAATAATGAGCAGTTCTTC
TRBV6-2/TRBV6-3	.	.	TRBJ2-7	CASSGPADEQYF	TGTGCCAGCAGTGGGCCAGCTGACGAGCAGTACTTC
TRBV7-9	TRBD2	.	TRBJ2-5	CASSSASAGGPSKETQYF	TGTGCCAGCAGCTCAGCCTCAGCGGGGGGGCCATCTAAGGAGACCCAGTACTTC
TRBV19	TRBD1	.	TRBJ1-6	CASSARPGGSSYNSPLHF	TGTGCCAGTAGTGCGCGCCCAGGGGGGAGCTCCTATAATTCACCCCTCCACTTT